Each of the 17 T cell receptor beta chains below was sequenced from the same sample in a study of identical twins. TCRdb reprocessed the 5' RACE reads with MiXCR, giving one entry per CDR3 protein. The data show some 500,000 distinct CDR3 sequences, approximately 14% seen once. These sequences were also reported in another study, on yellow fever vaccine responses in identical twins.

Sequencing used CD4+ T cells sorted from blood. These receptors were taken from a woman between 18 and 30 years old in good health.

This clonotype has a handful of counts. This chain uses TRBV12-3 or TRBV12-4 with TRBJ1-5; no firm D call. The CDR3 runs to 14 residues. V shed 2 bases and J shed 16 bases, with 21 bases lying between them. In DNA form, the CDR3 reads TGTGCCAGCAGTTTACTCGGCTCTCAATCAGCCTTTCATTTT. Translating gives CASSLLGSQSAFHF.

The V gene is TRBV20-1, the J gene TRBJ2-7; a possible D gene is TRBD2 (5 bases). The CDR3 has 14 amino acids. Trimming removed 1 base from V and 6 bases from J, with 16 bases in between. Germline V lookup: CDR1 DFQATT, CDR2 SNEGSKA (reference sequence). The CDR3 DNA sequence: TGCAGTGCTAGAGTTAGCGAGGCCTCTGGCGAGCAGTACTTC. Translating it yields CSARVSEASGEQYF.

This chain links TRBV9 with TRBJ2-5, with D tentatively TRBD1 (5 bases). The CDR3 has 16 amino acids. The germline gives CDR1 SGDLS, CDR2 YYNGEE. V lost 0 bases, J lost 4 bases, and 16 bases lay in between. The CDR3 coding sequence is TGTGCCAGCAGCGTAGGAGACAGTCGGACGATAGAGACCCAGTACTTC. Amino acid sequence: CASSVGDSRTIETQYF.

The V and J genes are TRBV7-2 and TRBJ2-1; 15 positions match TRBD2. V dropped 5 bases and J dropped 6; count of bases not matched to a gene: 5. Germline V lookup: CDR1 SGHTA, CDR2 FQGNSA. The CDR3 has 16 amino acids. The DNA of the CDR3 is TGTGCCAGCAGCGGACTAGCGGGAGGGGGGTTCAATGAGCAGTTCTTC. It codes for CASSGLAGGGFNEQFF. Full variable domain (remainder filled in from reference TRBV7-2 and TRBJ2-1): GAGVSQSPSNKVTEKGKDVELRCDPISGHTALYWYRQSLGQGLEFLIYFQGNSAPDKSGLPSDRFSAERTGGSVSTLTIQRTQQEDSAVYLCASSGLAGGGFNEQFFGPGTRLTVL.

CDR3 loop: CASSLSGDGYTF. DNA of the CDR3: TGTGCCAGCAGTTTATCCGGCGATGGCTACACCTTC. The J gene is TRBJ1-2, the V gene TRBV27; D gene uncertain. Germline CDR1 and CDR2: MNHEY and SMNVEV (reference sequence). The CDR3 is made up of 12 amino acids. Trimming pared 0 bases from V and 6 bases from J, leaving 5 bases between.

This clonotype has only a few counts. This chain uses TRBV5-1 with TRBJ2-5, with 9 bases fitting TRBD1. CDR1 and CDR2 from the germline V gene are SGHRS and YFSETQ. V lost 2 bases and J lost 4; bases outside the gene matches: 6. The CDR3 runs 15 residues. CDR3 region: CASSFGTGLRETQYF. DNA for the CDR3: TGCGCCAGCAGCTTCGGGACAGGGCTAAGAGAGACCCAGTACTTC.

The rearrangement uses TRBV12-3 or TRBV12-4 and TRBJ2-5; D possibly corresponds to TRBD1 (5 bases). The CDR3 contains 14 residues. Trimming took 3 bases from V and 4 from J, leaving 12 bases between them. The CDR3 nucleotides are TGTGCCAGCAGTTTGTGGGGTGGGGCAGAGACCCAGTACTTC. Its translation: CASSLWGGAETQYF.

The chain combines TRBV18 with TRBJ2-7, with no clear D. The CDR3 contains 14 residues. V was trimmed by 3 bases and J by 4 bases, leaving 13 bases between them. Germline loops: CDR1 KGHSH, CDR2 LQKENI. In DNA, the CDR3 is TGTGCCAGCTCACCCGGCCCAAAAACTTACGAGCAGTACTTC. Translating gives CASSPGPKTYEQYF.

This clonotype was counted only a few times. The chain recombines TRBV3-1 with TRBJ2-5; possibly TRBD1 for D (6 bases). The V and J ends lost 4 bases and 5 bases respectively, with 17 bases between them. The CDR3 has 15 amino acids. CDR1 LGHDT and CDR2 YNNKEL come from the germline V gene (reference sequence). The DNA for the CDR3 is TGTGCCAGCAGCCGGGACATCATCAACGGGGAGACCCAGTACTTC. It yields the protein CASSRDIINGETQYF.

This chain connects TRBV20-1 to TRBJ2-5; D is tentatively TRBD1 or TRBD2 (6 bases each). The length of the CDR3 is 13 residues. The germline V gene has CDR1 DFQATT and CDR2 SNEGSKA (reference sequence). V dropped 5 bases and J dropped 5 bases, with 15 bases sitting between them. The CDR3 here is CSAAVGGGETQYF. CDR3 DNA sequence: TGCAGTGCTGCTGTCGGGGGCGGGGAGACCCAGTACTTC.

The J gene is TRBJ2-5, the V gene TRBV6-2 or TRBV6-3; D remains unclear. The CDR3 has 13 amino acids. The germline V gene encodes CDR1 MNHEY and CDR2 SVGEGT. V lost 2 bases and J lost 5, with 9 bases in between. The CDR3 bases are TGTGCCAGCAGTTACCCCATGGCGGAGACCCAGTACTTC. It specifies CASSYPMAETQYF.

The rearrangement links TRBV6-2 or TRBV6-3 to TRBJ1-5; TRBD1 might be the D (5 bases). This CDR3 contains 15 residues. Germline V gives CDR1 MNHEY, CDR2 SVGEGT. V gave up 5 bases and J gave up 3 bases, with 14 bases separating them. The CDR3: CASSPGQTLNQPQHF. CDR3 bases: TGTGCCAGCAGTCCGGGGCAAACGCTCAATCAGCCCCAGCATTTT.

This chain connects TRBV25-1 to TRBJ2-7; TRBD1 aligns across 9 bases. Germline-derived CDR1 and CDR2 are MGHDK and SYGVNS. The CDR3 runs to 14 residues. The V gene end was trimmed by 8 bases and the J gene end by 5 bases; junction bases not matched to a gene: 10. CDR3 nucleotide sequence: TGTGCCAGCCCTGGGACAGGGCCCTGGCACGAGCAGTACTTC. Protein sequence: CASPGTGPWHEQYF.

This chain joins TRBV28 and TRBJ2-1; a weak D match, TRBD1 (6 bases). Trimming cost V 6 bases and J 2 bases, with 20 bases left between them. This CDR3 is 17 amino acids long. The V gene's germline CDR1 is MDHEN and CDR2 SYDVKM. This CDR3 is CASSSATGDTAYNEQFF. CDR3 nucleotides: TGTGCCAGCAGCTCCGCCACTGGGGACACGGCCTACAATGAGCAGTTCTTC.

This clonotype was detected a few times. The chain combines TRBV11-2 with TRBJ2-5; no reliable D call. Deletions cut 5 bases from V and 5 bases from J, with 12 bases between. The V gene's germline CDR1 is SGHAT and CDR2 FQNNGV. CDR3 size: 13 residues. As DNA, the CDR3 is TGTGCCAGCAGCCCACGGATGATGGAGACCCAGTACTTC. Its translation is CASSPRMMETQYF.

This clonotype was found many times. The rearrangement joins TRBV6-5 to TRBJ1-3; TRBD1 matches 7 bases. Germline loops: CDR1 MNHEY, CDR2 SVGAGI. CDR3 length: 15 residues. With V trimmed by 0 bases and J by 8 bases, 7 bases remained unmatched. CDR3 protein: CASSYSIYRGDTIYF. In DNA, the CDR3 is TGTGCCAGCAGTTACTCGATATACAGGGGAGACACCATATATTTT.

The rearrangement links TRBV24-1 to TRBJ2-1; tentative D call: TRBD1 (6 bases). The germline V and J ends were trimmed by 12 bases and 8 bases, with 13 bases remaining between them. Germline CDR1 reads KGHDR; CDR2 reads SFDVKD. This CDR3 spans 11 amino acids. CDR3 in amino acids: CAPCKGDEQFF. The CDR3 nucleotides are TGTGCCCCCTGTAAGGGGGATGAGCAGTTCTTC.